This TCR beta chain is drawn from a study of identical twins. Whole-study findings and limits: The study based its conclusions on cross-sectional statistical analysis and did not follow the same donors. Models predicted less out-of-frame TCR alpha sharing in monozygotic twins than was found. Insertions were fewer in abundant cord blood beta clonotypes, whereas memory repertoires showed none of this pattern.

A universal primer site was incorporated via template switching, and the cDNA contained unique molecular identifiers. TCRdb passed the 5' RACE reads through MiXCR, listing each CDR3 protein once. This sample yields a few hundred thousand distinct CDR3 sequences, of which about 13% are seen a single time; around 4% belongs to the top ten. This clonotype was counted ten times or more. Its target is unknown. The CDR3 covers 15 residues. Germline-derived CDR1 and CDR2 are KGHDR and SFDVKD. The V end lost 1 base, the J end lost 2 bases, and 8 bases lay between the germline ends. Another study also made use of these data, one on yellow fever vaccine responses in identical twins.

The sequenced material came from memory (CD45RO+) T cells sorted from blood. The chain combines TRBV24-1 with TRBJ2-1; D may match TRBD1 or TRBD2 (6 bases each). This sequence was found in a woman aged 18-35 years in good health. CDR3 loop: CATSDFGGPYNEQFF. The DNA for the CDR3 is TGTGCCACCAGTGATTTCGGGGGCCCCTACAATGAGCAGTTCTTC.